The sequence of this TCR beta chain was determined in a study of tumor-infiltrating lymphocytes in oesophageal squamous cell carcinoma. MiXCR, applied by TCRdb to the PCR reads, yields one record per CDR3 protein. Found here are around 15,000 distinct CDR3 sequences, roughly 49% of them singletons; the top ten hold around 20%. J gave up 1 base and V 7 bases, and 8 bases lay outside the gene matches. The CDR3 spans 15 residues. Germline CDR1 reads MDHEN; CDR2 reads SYDVKM. This clonotype occurred many times. The chain recombines TRBV28 with TRBJ1-1; 8 bases line up with TRBD1. The clonotype originates from a male donor with esophageal squamous cell carcinoma. Sample: esophageal tumor tissue. CDR3 sequence (DNA): TGTGCCAGCAAGTTGGGACAGGCCCGGAACACTGAAGCTTTCTTT. It yields the protein CASKLGQARNTEAFF.